The 7 T cell receptor beta chains given below trace back to one sample, sequenced in a study of T cells in Graves' hyperthyroidism and ophthalmopathy. Authors of the study amplified TCR beta CDR3 regions from RNA transcripts. HTBI primers were employed in a first-round RT-PCR of the TCR CDR3. TCRdb reanalysed the multiplex PCR reads using MiXCR and keeps one entry per CDR3 protein. This sample has a few hundred thousand distinct CDR3 sequences, with about a sixth found just once. Sequencing was performed on blood. The receptors stem from a woman aged 25 to 39 with Graves' hyperthyroidism.

This clonotype was seen only a few times. The chain combines TRBV7-9 with TRBJ2-2, with D perhaps matching TRBD2 (5 bases). The germline V and J ends were trimmed by 3 bases and 6 bases, with 8 bases remaining between them. Looked up from germline, CDR1 is SEHNR and CDR2 is FQNEAQ (reference sequence). The CDR3 loop spans 13 amino acids. In DNA form, the CDR3 reads TGTGCCAGCAGCTTGACTACCGCCGGGGAGCTGTTTTTT. Protein sequence: CASSLTTAGELFF.

As concerns this clonotype: The CDR3 does not close with the conserved phenylalanine or tryptophan, likely indicating a read error. CDR3 sequence reads: CATSRGFISYNEQFS. The CDR3 region has the DNA TGTGCCACCAGCAGAGGGTTCATTTCCTACAATGAGCAGTTCTCC. V is TRBV15 and J is TRBJ2-1; D remains unclear. CDR3 size: 15 residues. V was clipped by 1 base and J by 1 base, with 8 bases between them. Germline assignment: CDR1 LNHNV and CDR2 YYDKDF (reference sequence).

This clonotype was seen ten or more times. The CDR3 loop is CASSEARGMNTEAFF. DNA for the CDR3: TGTGCCAGCAGTGAAGCGAGGGGTATGAACACTGAAGCTTTCTTT. V gene TRBV2 combines with J gene TRBJ1-1; tentative D call: TRBD1 (5 bases). Trimming stripped 0 bases from V and 0 bases from J, with 8 bases between. In germline, CDR1 is SNHLY, CDR2 FYNNEI. This CDR3 spans 15 amino acids.

This clonotype was recorded at least ten times. The V gene is TRBV7-9, the J gene TRBJ2-1; 9 nucleotides agree with TRBD2. CDR1 and CDR2 from the germline V gene are SEHNR and FQNEAQ (reference sequence). Germline trimming cut 3 bases from V and 2 bases from J; bases unmatched to any gene: 11. The CDR3 covers 18 residues. The CDR3 is CASSFVKAGGFAYNEQFF. The CDR3 DNA reads TGTGCCAGCAGCTTCGTTAAGGCGGGAGGGTTCGCCTACAATGAGCAGTTCTTC.

The chain employs TRBV15 and TRBJ2-5; no reliable D call. Trimming took 0 bases from V and 4 from J, leaving 9 bases between them. Germline V lookup: CDR1 LNHNV, CDR2 YYDKDF (reference sequence). CDR3 size: 14 residues. CDR3 region: CATSRDLVRETQYF. The CDR3 DNA is TGTGCCACCAGCAGAGATTTAGTTAGAGAGACCCAGTACTTC.

The chain uses TRBV7-6 and TRBJ1-3; D is perhaps TRBD1 (6 bases). Trimming cost V 5 bases and J 0 bases, with 11 bases left between them. The CDR3 has 15 residues. Looked up from germline, CDR1 is SGHVS and CDR2 is FNYEAQ. Here the CDR3 reads CASSPGGLSGNTIYF. CDR3 sequence (DNA): TGTGCCAGCAGCCCCGGGGGCCTCTCTGGAAACACCATATATTTT.

V usage is TRBV18 and J usage is TRBJ1-1; TRBD1 is a possible D gene (6 bases). Germline assignment: CDR1 KGHSH and CDR2 LQKENI. The CDR3 totals 16 residues. The V end lost 1 base, the J end lost 3 bases, and 15 bases lay between the germline ends. CDR3 in amino acids: CASSPRKGQGYTEAFF. CDR3 sequence (DNA): TGTGCCAGCTCACCACGAAAGGGGCAGGGGTACACTGAAGCTTTCTTT.